This T cell receptor beta chain was sequenced in a study of breast tumors, draining lymph nodes, adjacent tissues. Findings of the study overall: Data only fit, rather than demonstrated, lymph node origin of most tumor T cells. Most tumor T cells seemingly derive from lymph node, then expand in tumor. Tumor and nontumor repertoires were significantly more similar in luminal-like than in basal-like breast cancer. Tumor TCR diversity was below lymph nodes but above nontumor tissue.

The CDR3 extends over 14 amino acids. From germline, CDR1 is SGHRS and CDR2 YFSETQ. Trimming left V 5 bases short and J 8 bases short, with 17 bases between. Samples came from axillary lymph nodes draining the breast cancer. One entry per CDR3 protein results from TCRdb running MiXCR on the multiplex PCR reads. Of some 97,000 distinct CDR3 sequences listed, roughly 20% were seen once; the top ten hold around 1.3%. This clonotype was found many times. The antigen remains unidentified. Sequencing was performed on axillary lymph node tissue. The rearrangement uses TRBV5-1 and TRBJ2-1; D possibly corresponds to TRBD2 (5 bases). The source is a female donor with breast cancer. Some clones in this sample may be carry-over from other donors' samples. In DNA, the CDR3 is TGCGCCAGCAGTAGGAGCGTGCCGCGGGATGAGCAGTTCTTC. Its translation: CASSRSVPRDEQFF. Together with reference TRBV5-1 and TRBJ2-1, the CDR3 gives the full variable domain: KAGVTQTPRYLIKTRGQQVTLSCSPISGHRSVSWYQQTPGQGLQFLFEYFSETQRNKGNFPGRFSGRQFSNSRSEMNVSTLELGDSALYLCASSRSVPRDEQFFGPGTRLTVL.